One sample yielded the 21 T cell receptor beta chains listed below, sequenced in a study of T cell repertoires in cytomegalovirus infection. From the reads, TCRdb called clonotypes with MiXCR, one entry per CDR3 protein. The sample lists about 740,000 distinct CDR3 sequences, approximately 34% seen once, with around 2.8% in the top ten. What was sequenced was PBMCs. Receptors originate from a human donor in good health (CMV status not recorded). Some clones in this sample may be carry-over from other donors' samples.

Comment on this clonotype: The limits of the CDR3 on the DNA are not certain, so only TCRdb's listed CDR3 is given. This chain links TRBV5-6 with TRBJ2-7; the D call in the table, TRBD1, was not verified against the DNA. Germline CDR1 and CDR2: SGHDT and YYEEEE. The CDR3 spans 15 amino acids, including both terminal residues. This CDR3 reads CASSLGFGQGSEQSF.

This clonotype showed up just a few times. This chain joins TRBV28 and TRBJ1-5, with 7 nucleotides matching TRBD1. Trimming removed 6 bases from V and 3 bases from J; junction bases left unmatched: 20. In germline, CDR1 is MDHEN, CDR2 SYDVKM. This CDR3 has 19 residues. The CDR3 is CASSPIRQGLGPTNQPQHF. CDR3 DNA: TGTGCCAGCAGCCCGATTAGACAGGGATTGGGTCCTACCAATCAGCCCCAGCATTTT. The full variable domain, with the rest looked up from reference TRBV28 and TRBJ1-5, is DVKVTQSSRYLVKRTGEKVFLECVQDMDHENMFWYRQDPGLGLRLIYFSYDVKMKEKGDIPEGYSVSREKKERFSLILESASTNQTSMYLCASSPIRQGLGPTNQPQHFGDGTRLSIL.

This clonotype was seen more than once but under ten times. The chain combines TRBV28 with TRBJ2-7; D not certain. There are 16 residues in the CDR3. Trimming shortened V by 5 bases and J by 4 bases, and 21 bases separated the two germline ends. Germline V lookup: CDR1 MDHEN, CDR2 SYDVKM. Here the CDR3 reads CASSAHSSGRNYEQYF. CDR3 in DNA: TGTGCCAGCAGTGCGCATAGTAGTGGCCGTAATTACGAGCAGTACTTC. The whole variable domain, remainder taken from reference TRBV28 and TRBJ2-7, is DVKVTQSSRYLVKRTGEKVFLECVQDMDHENMFWYRQDPGLGLRLIYFSYDVKMKEKGDIPEGYSVSREKKERFSLILESASTNQTSMYLCASSAHSSGRNYEQYFGPGTRLTVT.

This clonotype was counted only a few times. The chain is built from TRBV12-3 or TRBV12-4 and TRBJ1-1; 8 bases are a match to TRBD1. This CDR3 is 13 amino acids long. The trim removed 5 bases at V and 3 bases at J, leaving 2 bases unmatched. Here the CDR3 DNA reads TGTGCCAGCAGTGGGGACAGGTACACTGAAGCTTTCTTT. Translated: CASSGDRYTEAFF.

This clonotype was counted only a few times. This chain connects TRBV29-1 to TRBJ2-5; 13 bases match TRBD2. Germline assignment: CDR1 SQVTM and CDR2 ANQGSEA. This CDR3 is 16 amino acids long. V gave up 1 base and J gave up 3 bases; unmatched junction bases: 5. CDR3 sequence: CSVEGTSGRVKETQYF. In DNA form, the CDR3 reads TGCAGCGTTGAAGGGACTAGCGGGAGAGTAAAAGAGACCCAGTACTTC. The complete variable domain, with remaining parts taken from reference TRBV29-1 and TRBJ2-5, reads SAVISQKPSRDICQRGTSLTIQCQVDSQVTMMFWYRQQPGQSLTLIATANQGSEATYESGFVIDKFPISRPNLTFSTLTVSNMSPEDSSIYLCSVEGTSGRVKETQYFGPGTRLLVL.

The chain couples TRBV19 to TRBJ2-6; tentatively, D is TRBD2 (5 bases). Germline assignment: CDR1 LNHDA and CDR2 SQIVND (reference sequence). V lost 3 bases and J lost 0, with 15 bases in between. CDR3 length: 18 residues. The chain's CDR3 is CASSMNQRPRSGANVLTF. The CDR3 nucleotides read TGTGCCAGTAGTATGAATCAGCGGCCCCGCTCTGGGGCCAACGTCCTGACTTTC. The variable domain in full, with the rest retrieved from reference TRBV19 and TRBJ2-6, is DGGITQSPKYLFRKEGQNVTLSCEQNLNHDAMYWYRQDPGQGLRLIYYSQIVNDFQKGDIAEGYSVSREKKESFPLTVTSAQKNPTAFYLCASSMNQRPRSGANVLTFGAGSRLTVL.

The chain links TRBV7-6 to TRBJ2-1; TRBD1 might be the D (6 bases). The germline V and J ends were trimmed by 3 bases and 13 bases, with 19 bases remaining between them. Germline V lookup: CDR1 SGHVS, CDR2 FNYEAQ. This CDR3 is 14 amino acids long. DNA of the CDR3: TGTGCCAGCAGCTTGACATTCAGGGGCGTCGATCAGTTCTTC. This gives the protein CASSLTFRGVDQFF.

In the case of this clonotype: The missing conserved phenylalanine or tryptophan at the end of this CDR3 makes a read error likely. This chain connects TRBV12-3 or TRBV12-4 to TRBJ1-2; the D is unclear. The CDR3 spans 13 residues. Trimming took 2 bases from V and 6 from J, leaving 10 bases between them. DNA of the CDR3: TGTGCCAGCAGTTTAACTGGGTTCCATGGCTACACCTTA. Protein: CASSLTGFHGYTL.

This clonotype was recorded many times. V gene TRBV6-1 combines with J gene TRBJ2-1, with 11 nucleotides matching TRBD2. Germline V gene data show CDR1 as MNHNS and CDR2 as SASEGT. The CDR3 loop spans 16 amino acids. Germline trimming cut 6 bases from V and 3 bases from J; bases unmatched to any gene: 7. The CDR3 protein is CASRLLAGGGYNEQFF. The CDR3 DNA reads as TGTGCCAGCAGACTCCTAGCGGGGGGCGGCTACAATGAGCAGTTCTTC.

For this clonotype: Because it lacks the conserved phenylalanine or tryptophan at the end, this CDR3 is likely a read error. In nucleotides, the CDR3 is TGTGCCCTCTCGTTACCGGACACTGAAGCTTTCTTG. Amino acids: CALSLPDTEAFL. The J gene is TRBJ1-1, the V gene TRBV28; D not certain. The CDR3 contains 12 residues. V was trimmed by 11 bases and J by 3 bases, leaving 13 bases between them. Germline-derived CDR1 and CDR2 are MDHEN and SYDVKM.

As to this clonotype: The germline gene is not matched at one end of the junction; a read error may be the cause. This rearrangement joins TRBV4-1 to TRBJ1-2, with D possibly matching TRBD1 (5 bases). CDR1 is MGHRA, CDR2 YSYEKL, per germline. The CDR3 contains 15 residues. CDR3 sequence (DNA): TGCTCCAGCAGCCAAGAAATCATGGACACGACGGGCTACCCCTTC. The encoded protein is CSSSQEIMDTTGYPF.

The chain uses TRBV4-1 and TRBJ2-7; 7 bases match TRBD1. This CDR3 comprises 17 residues. Germline values: CDR1 MGHRA, CDR2 YSYEKL. Trimming at V came to 3 bases and at J to 3 bases, leaving 14 bases not matched to a gene. The CDR3 region is CASSHGLTGDRLYEQYF. CDR3 DNA: TGCGCCAGCAGCCACGGTCTTACAGGGGATAGGCTCTACGAGCAGTACTTC.

CDR3 residues: CASSLAEGRQFF. The CDR3 DNA reads as TGTGCCAGCAGTTTGGCCGAGGGAAGGCAGTTCTTC. The genes are TRBV28 and TRBJ2-1; a possible D gene is TRBD2 (5 bases). The germline CDR1 and CDR2 sequences are MDHEN and SYDVKM. The CDR3 runs 12 residues. Trimming left V 3 bases short and J 12 bases short, with 12 bases between.

A single count supports this clonotype. V gene TRBV27 combines with J gene TRBJ1-6, with D possibly TRBD1 on 6 matching bases. CDR3 length: 15 residues. Looked up from germline, CDR1 is MNHEY and CDR2 is SMNVEV (reference sequence). V was clipped by 7 bases and J by 8 bases, with 18 bases between them. DNA of the CDR3: TGTGCCAGCATGACAGGACCCACCCCAGATTCACCCCTCCACTTT. Its protein is CASMTGPTPDSPLHF.

The chain links TRBV29-1 to TRBJ2-2; perhaps D is TRBD1 or TRBD2 (6 bases each). The germline CDR1 and CDR2 sequences are SQVTM and ANQGSEA. V lost 5 bases to trimming and J lost 6 bases, with 10 bases between them. The CDR3 extends over 12 amino acids. The CDR3 nucleotides read TGCAGCGTTCCAAGGGGGGCCGGGGAGCTGTTTTTT. Translating gives CSVPRGAGELFF.

This clonotype was observed at least ten times. V is TRBV7-9 and J is TRBJ2-1; 7 bases line up with TRBD2. The junction had 1 base not matched to a gene; V was cut back by 5 bases and J by 3 bases. Germline V gene lookup returns CDR1 SEHNR and CDR2 FQNEAQ (reference sequence). There are 13 residues in the CDR3. The CDR3 coding sequence is TGTGCCAGCAGCGAGCGGGACTACAATGAGCAGTTCTTC. Its protein is CASSERDYNEQFF.

This clonotype was picked up many times. The V and J genes are TRBV7-9 and TRBJ2-5, with D unclear. Germline V lookup: CDR1 SEHNR, CDR2 FQNEAQ (reference sequence). V gave up 1 base and J gave up 5 bases, with 11 bases separating them. The length of the CDR3 is 14 residues. DNA of the CDR3: TGTGCCAGCAGCTTAGGGGCAGAGGCGGAGACCCAGTACTTC. Protein product: CASSLGAEAETQYF.

This clonotype was seen just once. The chain employs TRBV7-9 and TRBJ2-4, with 8 bases fitting TRBD1. CDR1 is SEHNR, CDR2 FQNEAQ, per germline (reference sequence). The V segment lost 2 bases and the J segment 15 bases; nucleotides outside the gene matches: 21. This CDR3 region has 17 residues. The CDR3 reads CASSLQSTGGAKNSPYF. Here the CDR3 DNA reads TGTGCCAGCAGCTTACAGTCCACAGGGGGAGCCAAAAACAGTCCGTACTTC.

This clonotype was observed a few times. The chain carries TRBV20-1 and TRBJ1-1; D is unresolved. Germline CDR1 DFQATT, CDR2 SNEGSKA (reference sequence). The CDR3 length is 12 residues. The CDR3 loop reads CSPQSMNTEAFF. In DNA form, the CDR3 reads TGCAGCCCCCAGAGTATGAACACTGAAGCTTTCTTT.

CDR3 in DNA: TGTGCCAGCAGTGCCACTCTAGCGGGCTCCTACGAGCAGTACTTC. This translates into CASSATLAGSYEQYF. This sequence joins TRBV6-1 and TRBJ2-7; 8 bases agree with TRBD2. Germline V gene lookup returns CDR1 MNHNS and CDR2 SASEGT. CDR3 length: 15 amino acids. V lost 4 bases to trimming and J lost 0 bases; unmatched junction nucleotides: 5.

This clonotype was counted only a few times. The CDR3 DNA reads TGTGCCACCCTCGCACCGGGACAGGGAGACAATGAGCAGTTCTTC. Amino acids: CATLAPGQGDNEQFF. The chain employs TRBV27 and TRBJ2-1; 9 nucleotides match TRBD1. With V trimmed by 10 bases and J by 5 bases, 12 bases remained unmatched. The CDR3 is 15 residues long. Germline lookup yields CDR1 MNHEY and CDR2 SMNVEV (reference sequence).